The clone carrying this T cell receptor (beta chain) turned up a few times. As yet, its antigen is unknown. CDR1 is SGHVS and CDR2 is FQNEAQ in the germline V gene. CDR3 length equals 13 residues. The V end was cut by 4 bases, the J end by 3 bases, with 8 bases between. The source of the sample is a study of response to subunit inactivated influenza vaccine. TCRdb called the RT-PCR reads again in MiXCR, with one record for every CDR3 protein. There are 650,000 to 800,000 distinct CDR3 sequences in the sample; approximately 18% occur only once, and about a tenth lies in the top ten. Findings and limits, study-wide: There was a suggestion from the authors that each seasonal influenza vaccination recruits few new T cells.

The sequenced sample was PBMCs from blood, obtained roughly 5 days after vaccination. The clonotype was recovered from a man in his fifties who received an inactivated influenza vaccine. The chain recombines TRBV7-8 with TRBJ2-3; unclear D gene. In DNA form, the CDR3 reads TGTGCCAGCAGCTCCAGAAATACAGATACGCAGTATTTT. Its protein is CASSSRNTDTQYF.